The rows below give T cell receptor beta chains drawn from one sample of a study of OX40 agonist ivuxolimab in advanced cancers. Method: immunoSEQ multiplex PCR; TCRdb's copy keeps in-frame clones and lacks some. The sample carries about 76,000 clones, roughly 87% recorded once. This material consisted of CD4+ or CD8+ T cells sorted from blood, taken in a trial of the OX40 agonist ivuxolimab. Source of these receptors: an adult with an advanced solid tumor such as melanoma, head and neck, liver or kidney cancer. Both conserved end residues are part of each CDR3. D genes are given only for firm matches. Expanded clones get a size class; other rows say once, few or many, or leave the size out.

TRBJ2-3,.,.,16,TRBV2,CASSGRPGRSTDTQYF,TGTGCCAGCAGTGGCCGGCCTGGACGTAGCACAGATACGCAGTATTTT
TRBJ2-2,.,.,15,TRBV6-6,CASTLQGADTGELFF,TGTGCCAGCACCCTCCAGGGCGCGGACACCGGGGAGCTGTTTTTT
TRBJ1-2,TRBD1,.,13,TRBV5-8,CASSWTGYGGYTF,TGTGCCAGCAGCTGGACAGGGTATGGTGGCTACACCTTC
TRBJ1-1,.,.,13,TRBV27,CASSPTGRTEAFF,TGTGCCAGCAGTCCAACAGGGCGGACTGAAGCTTTCTTT
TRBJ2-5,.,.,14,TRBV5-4,CASSLAGSQETQYF,TGTGCCAGCAGCTTGGCCGGCAGTCAAGAGACCCAGTACTTC
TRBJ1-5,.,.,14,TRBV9,CASSVSDSGQPQHF,TGTGCCAGCAGCGTAAGTGATTCGGGCCAGCCCCAGCATTTT
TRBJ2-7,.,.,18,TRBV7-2,CASSLTGVGTPAYYEQYF,TGTGCCAGCAGCTTAACGGGGGTGGGTACCCCGGCCTACTACGAGCAGTACTTC
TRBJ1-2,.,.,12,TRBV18,CASSLDSDGYTF,TGTGCCAGCTCTCTGGACTCGGATGGCTACACCTTC
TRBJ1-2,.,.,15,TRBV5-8,CASSYTSSGPPGYTF,TGTGCCAGCAGCTACACATCATCGGGACCACCTGGCTACACCTTC
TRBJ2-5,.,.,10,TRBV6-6,CASWGETQYF,TGTGCCAGCTGGGGAGAGACCCAGTACTTC
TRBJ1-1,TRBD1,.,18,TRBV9,CASSVAGGAGGFGTEAFF,TGTGCCAGCAGCGTAGCGGGTGGGGCAGGGGGGTTTGGGACTGAAGCTTTCTTT
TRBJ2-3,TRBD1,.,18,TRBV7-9,CASSLPRDRDLLIRAQYF,TGTGCCAGCAGCTTACCCCGGGACAGAGATTTACTTATCCGGGCGCAGTATTTT
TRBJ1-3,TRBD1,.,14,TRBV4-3,CASSREIGQGAGYF,TGCGCCAGCAGCCGAGAAATTGGACAGGGGGCAGGTTATTTT
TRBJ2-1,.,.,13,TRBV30,CAWRAGAYNEQFF,TGTGCCTGGAGGGCCGGGGCCTACAATGAGCAGTTCTTC
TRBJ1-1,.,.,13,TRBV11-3,CASSSDTNTEAFF,TGTGCCAGCAGCTCGGACACAAACACTGAAGCTTTCTTT
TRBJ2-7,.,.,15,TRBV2,CASSWDLTSSYEQYF,TGTGCCAGCAGTTGGGACCTGACTAGCTCCTACGAGCAGTACTTC
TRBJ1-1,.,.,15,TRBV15,CATSREMTGNTEAFF,TGTGCCACCAGCAGAGAGATGACAGGGAACACTGAAGCTTTCTTT
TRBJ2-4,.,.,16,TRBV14,CASSPLDSSSIDIQYF,TGTGCCAGCAGCCCTCTGGACAGTTCGTCGATAGACATTCAGTACTTC
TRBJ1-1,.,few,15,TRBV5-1,CASNSRDGPNTEAFF,TGCGCCAGCAACTCCCGGGACGGACCGAACACTGAAGCTTTCTTT
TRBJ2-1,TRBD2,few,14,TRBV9,CASSRQRGREEQFF,TGTGCCAGCAGCCGCCAGCGGGGGAGGGAAGAGCAGTTCTTC
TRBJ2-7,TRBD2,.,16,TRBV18,CASSPPGLAGLDEQYF,TGTGCCAGCTCACCACCGGGGCTAGCGGGTCTGGACGAGCAGTACTTC
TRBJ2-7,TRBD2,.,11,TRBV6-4,CASRGLDEQYF,TGTGCCAGCAGAGGACTAGACGAGCAGTACTTC
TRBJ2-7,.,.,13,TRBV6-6,CASSGSYGYEQYF,TGTGCCAGCAGTGGCTCGTATGGCTACGAGCAGTACTTC
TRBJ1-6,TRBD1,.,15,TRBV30,CAWSYLKGANSPLHF,TGTGCCTGGAGTTATCTAAAGGGGGCAAATTCACCCCTCCACTTT
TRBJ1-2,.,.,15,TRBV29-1,CSAKNWGNSNYGYTF,TGCAGCGCCAAGAACTGGGGGAATTCTAACTATGGCTACACCTTC
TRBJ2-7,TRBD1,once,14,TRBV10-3,CAIRAGTGSAEQYF,TGTGCCATCCGGGCAGGGACAGGGAGTGCTGAGCAGTACTTC
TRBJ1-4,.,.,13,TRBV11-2,CASSGPKVGKLFF,TGTGCCAGCAGCGGTCCCAAGGTGGGAAAACTGTTTTTT
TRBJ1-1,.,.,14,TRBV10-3,CAISEQGENTEAFF,TGTGCCATCAGCGAACAGGGCGAGAACACTGAAGCTTTCTTT
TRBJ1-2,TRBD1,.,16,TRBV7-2,CASSSGPGTGNYGYTF,TGTGCCAGCAGCTCCGGTCCCGGGACAGGGAACTATGGCTACACCTTC
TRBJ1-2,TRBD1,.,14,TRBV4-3,CASSQDRQGEGYTF,TGCGCCAGCAGCCAAGATCGACAGGGTGAAGGCTACACCTTC
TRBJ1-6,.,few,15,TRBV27,CASTSLLGNNSPLHF,TGTGCCAGCACCTCCCTCCTCGGAAATAATTCACCCCTCCACTTT
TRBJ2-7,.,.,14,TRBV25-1,CASSGNPRAYEQYF,TGTGCCAGCAGTGGCAATCCTCGGGCCTACGAGCAGTACTTC
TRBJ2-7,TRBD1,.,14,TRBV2,CASRRDITGGEQYF,TGTGCCAGCCGAAGAGATATAACAGGGGGCGAGCAGTACTTC
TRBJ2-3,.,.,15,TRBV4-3,CASSLMTAGTDTQYF,TGCGCCAGCAGCCTTATGACTGCAGGCACAGATACGCAGTATTTT
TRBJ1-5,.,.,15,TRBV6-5,CASSYRGAGNQPQHF,TGTGCCAGCAGTTATCGCGGGGCGGGCAATCAGCCCCAGCATTTT
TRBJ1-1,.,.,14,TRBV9,CASSPGGGNTEAFF,TGTGCCAGCAGCCCAGGCGGGGGGAACACTGAAGCTTTCTTT
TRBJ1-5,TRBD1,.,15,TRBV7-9,CASSVYRGLEQPQHF,TGTGCCAGCAGCGTGTACAGGGGGCTTGAACAGCCCCAGCATTTT
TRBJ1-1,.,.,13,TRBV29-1,CSVVLGGDTEAFF,TGCAGCGTTGTCTTAGGGGGGGACACTGAAGCTTTCTTT
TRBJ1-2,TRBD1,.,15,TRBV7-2,CASYKTGDSRYGYTF,TGTGCCAGCTACAAGACAGGGGACTCGAGATATGGCTACACCTTC
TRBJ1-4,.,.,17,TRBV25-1,CASSDYGQPATNEKLFF,TGTGCCAGCAGTGATTACGGACAGCCCGCAACTAATGAAAAACTGTTTTTT
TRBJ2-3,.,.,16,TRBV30,CAWSVLRGGGTDTQYF,TGTGCCTGGAGTGTACTTAGGGGAGGTGGCACAGATACGCAGTATTTT
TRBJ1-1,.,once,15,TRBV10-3,CAIRLDIIENTEAFF,TGTGCCATCAGGTTGGACATTATCGAGAACACTGAAGCTTTCTTT
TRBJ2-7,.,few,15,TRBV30,CAWSPPGSGSYEQYF,TGTGCCTGGAGTCCCCCGGGAAGCGGTTCCTACGAGCAGTACTTC
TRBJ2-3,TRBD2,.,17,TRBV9,CASSVGLAGASTDTQYF,TGTGCCAGCAGCGTAGGTCTAGCGGGGGCTAGCACAGATACGCAGTATTTT
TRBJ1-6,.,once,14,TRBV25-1,CASSPSGYNSPLHF,TGTGCCAGCAGTCCCTCCGGGTATAATTCACCCCTCCACTTT
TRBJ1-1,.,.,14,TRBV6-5,CASSPRRSNTEAFF,TGTGCCAGCAGTCCCCGGAGGTCGAACACTGAAGCTTTCTTT
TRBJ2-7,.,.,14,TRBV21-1,CASSKVGGSYEQYF,TGTGCCAGCAGCAAGGTAGGGGGCTCCTACGAGCAGTACTTC
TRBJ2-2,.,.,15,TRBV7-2,CASSPPPSNTGELFF,TGTGCCAGCAGCCCCCCACCTAGCAACACCGGGGAGCTGTTTTTT
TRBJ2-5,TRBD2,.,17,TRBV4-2,CASSLIGTSGGRETQYF,TGTGCCAGCAGCCTCATTGGGACTAGCGGGGGTCGAGAGACCCAGTACTTC